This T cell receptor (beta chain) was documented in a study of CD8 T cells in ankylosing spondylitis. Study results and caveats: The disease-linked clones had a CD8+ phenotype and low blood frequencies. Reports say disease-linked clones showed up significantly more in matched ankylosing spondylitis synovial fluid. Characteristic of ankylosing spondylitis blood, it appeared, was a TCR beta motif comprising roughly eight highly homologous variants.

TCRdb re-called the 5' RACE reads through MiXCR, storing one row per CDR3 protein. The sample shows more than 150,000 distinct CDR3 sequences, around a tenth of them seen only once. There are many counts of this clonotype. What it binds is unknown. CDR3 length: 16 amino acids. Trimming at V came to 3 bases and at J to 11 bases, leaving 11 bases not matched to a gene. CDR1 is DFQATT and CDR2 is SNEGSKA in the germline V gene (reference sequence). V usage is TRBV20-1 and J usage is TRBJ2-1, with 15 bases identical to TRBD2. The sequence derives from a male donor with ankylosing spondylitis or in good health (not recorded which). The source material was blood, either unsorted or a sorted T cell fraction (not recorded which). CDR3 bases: TGCAGTGCTAGCGGGGGACTAGCGGGGGGACCGTCAAAGCAGTTCTTC. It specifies CSASGGLAGGPSKQFF.